This T cell receptor beta chain was observed in a study of blood T cell repertoires in COVID-19. CDR3 length: 16 amino acids. In germline, CDR1 is LGHNA, CDR2 YSLEER. The ends were cut back, 1 base at V and 7 bases at J, with 20 bases in the middle. The protocol was immunoSEQ multiplex PCR, while the TCRdb copy is restricted to in-frame clones and leaves out a portion. Among 300,000 to 350,000 clones listed, about 86% were seen once. The sequencing sample was made of peripheral blood. The origin of this receptor is a man aged 30-40 years with active or convalescent COVID-19. This chain uses TRBV4-3 with TRBJ2-7, with D unresolved. The CDR3 loop is CASSQALSRPHGEQYF. CDR3 sequence (DNA): TGCGCCAGCAGCCAAGCCCTTAGTCGACCACACGGGGAGCAGTACTTC.